The 6 T cell receptor beta chains below were found in one sample sequenced in a study of shared clonotypes between healthy human individuals (dated by TCRdb to 2020 to 2021). The library was prepared using the immunoSEQ multiplex PCR assay. This is the immuneACCESS table as TCRdb keeps it, with only in-frame sequences that have V and J called. A part of the clones is gone; compared with another copy, unresolved V genes explain less than half, and the rest is unexplained. This sample gives around 1.1 million clones in total; 70% to 80% of them show up just once. The ten largest clones take up 0.61% of the sample. Sequencing used memory CD4+ T cells from PBMCs. Reading the label with the study, this specimen's cell subset or site is: CD45RA-negative fraction. Receptors were obtained from a man younger than 35 in good health. Some clones in this sample may be carry-over from other donors' samples.

The chain recombines TRBV11-1 with TRBJ1-2; weak D call: TRBD1 (5 bases). From germline, CDR1 is SGHAT and CDR2 FQDESV (reference sequence). V dropped 3 bases and J dropped 5 bases, with 10 bases sitting between them. The CDR3 sequence is 13 residues long. The CDR3 sequence: CASSLGRAYGYTF. CDR3 bases: TGTGCCAGCAGCTTGGGCAGGGCGTATGGCTACACCTTC.

This clone showed up just a few times. The chain joins TRBV30 to TRBJ2-3; D call uncertain. V was trimmed by 0 bases and J by 4 bases, leaving 8 bases between them. Germline assignment: CDR1 GTSNPN and CDR2 SVGIG (reference sequence). This CDR3 spans 13 amino acids. The CDR3 reads CAWSVNLADTQYF. The CDR3 nucleotides are TGTGCCTGGAGTGTTAATTTGGCAGATACGCAGTATTTT.

The genes are TRBV7-2 and TRBJ2-6; no firm D call. The germline CDR1 and CDR2 sequences are SGHTA and FQGNSA. This CDR3 is 15 amino acids long. Trimming stripped 2 bases from V and 1 base from J, with 6 bases between. This CDR3 reads CASSLFFSGANVLTF. The CDR3, as DNA: TGTGCCAGCAGCTTATTCTTTTCTGGGGCCAACGTCCTGACTTTC.

The gene calls are TRBV9 and TRBJ2-5; D might be TRBD2 (7 bases). The CDR3 is 15 amino acids. CDR1 is SGDLS, CDR2 YYNGEE, per germline. V was cut by 7 bases and J by 2 bases, with 18 bases left in between. The CDR3 bases are TGTGCCAGCGGCCGCGGGGGCGCGGGGCAAGAGACCCAGTACTTC. It translates to CASGRGGAGQETQYF.

The V and J genes are TRBV4-3 and TRBJ2-2; possible D gene TRBD2, 6 bases. V gave up 1 base and J gave up 6 bases, with 15 bases separating them. CDR1 and CDR2 from the germline V gene are LGHNA and YSLEER. There are 16 residues in the CDR3. CDR3 coding DNA: TGCGCCAGCAGCCAAGGACTAGTTTCTATCCCCGGGGAGCTGTTTTTT. Encoded protein: CASSQGLVSIPGELFF.

V is TRBV2 and J is TRBJ2-3, with a weak D call TRBD2 (5 bases). The germline V gene has CDR1 SNHLY and CDR2 FYNNEI. V was pared by 8 bases and J by 0 bases, with 12 bases between. The CDR3 has 14 residues. CDR3 region: CASWPGMSTDTQYF. In nucleotides, the CDR3 is TGTGCCAGCTGGCCGGGGATGAGCACAGATACGCAGTATTTT.